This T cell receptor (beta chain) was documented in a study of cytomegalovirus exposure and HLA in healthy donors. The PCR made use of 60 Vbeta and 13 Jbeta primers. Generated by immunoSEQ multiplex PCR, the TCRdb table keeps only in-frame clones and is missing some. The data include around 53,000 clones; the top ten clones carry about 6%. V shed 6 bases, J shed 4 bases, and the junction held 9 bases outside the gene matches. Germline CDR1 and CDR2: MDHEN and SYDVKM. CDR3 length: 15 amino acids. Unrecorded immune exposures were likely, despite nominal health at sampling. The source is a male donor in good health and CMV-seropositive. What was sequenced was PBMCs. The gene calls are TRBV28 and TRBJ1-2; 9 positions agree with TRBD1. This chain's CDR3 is CASSKRDRVGYGYTF. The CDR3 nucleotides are TGTGCCAGCAGCAAACGGGACAGGGTGGGCTATGGCTACACCTTC.